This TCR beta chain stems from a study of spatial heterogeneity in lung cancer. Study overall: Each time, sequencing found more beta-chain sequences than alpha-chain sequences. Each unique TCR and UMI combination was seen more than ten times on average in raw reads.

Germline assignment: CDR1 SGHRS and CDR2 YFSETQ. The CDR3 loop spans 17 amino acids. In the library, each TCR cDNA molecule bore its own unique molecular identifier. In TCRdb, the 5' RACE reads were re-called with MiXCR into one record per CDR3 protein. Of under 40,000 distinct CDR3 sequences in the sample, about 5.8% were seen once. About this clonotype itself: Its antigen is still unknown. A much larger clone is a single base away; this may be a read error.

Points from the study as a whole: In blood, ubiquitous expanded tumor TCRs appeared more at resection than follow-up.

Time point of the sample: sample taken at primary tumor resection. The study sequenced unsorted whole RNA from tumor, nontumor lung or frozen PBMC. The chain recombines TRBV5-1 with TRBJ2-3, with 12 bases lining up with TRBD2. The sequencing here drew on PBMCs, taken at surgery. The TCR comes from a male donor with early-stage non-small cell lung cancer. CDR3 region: CVSSFSSGGARTDTQYF. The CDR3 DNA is TGCGTCAGCAGCTTTTCTAGCGGGGGGGCCAGGACAGATACGCAGTATTTT.